Shown below are 19 T cell receptor beta chains from a single sample sequenced in a study of OX40 agonist ivuxolimab in advanced cancers. Repertoires were generated with immunoSEQ multiplex PCR, while TCRdb's copy carries only in-frame clones and drops some. The table records around 54,000 clones, less than 95% of them present only once. The sequences come from CD4+ or CD8+ T cells sorted from blood, collected in a trial of the OX40 agonist ivuxolimab. All receptors derive from an adult with an advanced solid tumor such as melanoma, head and neck, liver or kidney cancer.

J is TRBJ2-7 and V is TRBV18; D unclear. The V end was cut by 1 base, the J end by 4 bases, with 8 bases between. Per germline, CDR1 KGHSH and CDR2 LQKENI. The length of the CDR3 is 13 residues. CDR3 bases: TGTGCCAGCTCACCACTCTCCGGTTACGAGCAGTACTTC. Residues: CASSPLSGYEQYF.

The J gene is TRBJ2-1, the V gene TRBV7-6, with 7 nucleotides matching TRBD2. After removal of 5 bases from V and 1 base from J, the junction contained 8 bases not matched to a gene. CDR3 length: 16 residues. Per the germline V gene, CDR1 is SGHVS and CDR2 is FNYEAQ. CDR3 nucleotide sequence: TGTGCCAGCAGCCCGTCGGGGGGAGGATCCTACAATGAGCAGTTCTTC. This translates into CASSPSGGGSYNEQFF.

The rearrangement joins TRBV29-1 to TRBJ2-1; D possibly matches TRBD1 or TRBD2 (5 bases each). Germline values: CDR1 SQVTM, CDR2 ANQGSEA. The CDR3 sequence is 16 residues long. Trimming removed 1 base at V and 6 bases at J, with 19 bases between. CDR3 region: CSVEGLVVGDVNEQFF. The CDR3 nucleotides are TGCAGCGTTGAAGGTCTAGTCGTGGGGGACGTCAATGAGCAGTTCTTC.

V usage is TRBV4-3 and J usage is TRBJ1-2; D is ambiguous. V lost 0 bases to trimming and J lost 8 bases, with 16 bases between them. This CDR3 spans 15 amino acids. Germline lookup yields CDR1 LGHNA and CDR2 YSLEER. CDR3 amino acids: CASSQEPGWLRGYTF. The CDR3 coding sequence is TGCGCCAGCAGCCAAGAGCCCGGGTGGTTGAGAGGCTACACCTTC.

The chain couples TRBV6-1 to TRBJ2-7; a weak D match, TRBD2 (6 bases). The CDR3 covers 15 residues. Germline CDR1 MNHNS, CDR2 SASEGT. V shed 2 bases and J shed 3 bases, with 14 bases lying between them. The CDR3 DNA reads as TGTGCCAGCAGTGAAAGTGGAGGGCTTATCTACGAGCAGTACTTC. Protein: CASSESGGLIYEQYF.

The chain combines TRBV7-9 with TRBJ1-1, with D uncertain. The CDR3 has 15 residues. The germline gives CDR1 SEHNR, CDR2 FQNEAQ (reference sequence). V lost 4 bases to trimming and J lost 2 bases, with 14 bases between them. The CDR3 DNA is TGTGCCAGCAGCTCCGGATGGATGGAAAACACTGAAGCTTTCTTT. Translating gives CASSSGWMENTEAFF.

V and J are TRBV4-3 and TRBJ1-4, with D maybe TRBD1 (6 bases). CDR3 length: 15 amino acids. V was pared by 0 bases and J by 3 bases, with 8 bases between. The germline CDR1 and CDR2 sequences are LGHNA and YSLEER. The CDR3 DNA reads as TGCGCCAGCAGCCAAGACGGGACATCTAATGAAAAACTGTTTTTT. Its translation is CASSQDGTSNEKLFF.

As DNA, the CDR3 is TGTGCCAGCAGCTTGGATAACGAGCAGTACTTC. As protein: CASSLDNEQYF. The chain employs TRBV5-6 and TRBJ2-7; D gene uncertain. The CDR3 has 11 amino acids. Looked up from germline, CDR1 is SGHDT and CDR2 is YYEEEE. Trimming left V 0 bases short and J 5 bases short, with 3 bases between.

This sequence joins TRBV4-3 and TRBJ1-1; the D is unclear. With 1 base removed from V and 7 bases from J, the gap between germline ends came to 10 bases. Germline CDR1 is LGHNA and CDR2 is YSLEER. The CDR3 is made up of 13 amino acids. CDR3 DNA sequence: TGCGCCAGCAGCCAAGCAAAAGGGTATGAAGCTTTCTTT. As protein: CASSQAKGYEAFF.

The genes are TRBV5-6 and TRBJ1-1; the D is unclear. Germline assignment: CDR1 SGHDT and CDR2 YYEEEE. Trimming removed 4 bases at V and 4 bases at J, with 11 bases between. The CDR3 loop spans 13 amino acids. The CDR3 reads CASSLTPSTEAFF. In DNA, the CDR3 is TGTGCCAGCAGCCTCACCCCCAGCACTGAAGCTTTCTTT.

The chain couples TRBV7-8 to TRBJ1-1; D unresolved. Germline CDR1 and CDR2: SGHVS and FQNEAQ. This CDR3 has 15 amino acids. V gave up 3 bases and J gave up 1 base, with 12 bases separating them. For the CDR3, the DNA is TGTGCCAGCAGCTTGGATCCCAGAACGAACACTGAAGCTTTCTTT. It codes for CASSLDPRTNTEAFF.

The chain recombines TRBV5-1 with TRBJ1-1, with 10 nucleotides matching TRBD1. V lost 4 bases, J lost 5 bases, and 5 bases stayed unmatched. The CDR3 runs 14 residues. Germline assignment: CDR1 SGHRS and CDR2 YFSETQ. The CDR3 DNA reads TGCGCCAGCAGCCACCCGGGACAGGGGACTGAAGCTTTCTTT. Translation: CASSHPGQGTEAFF.

The genes are TRBV19 and TRBJ1-1; no firm D call. The ends were cut back, 7 bases at V and 2 bases at J, with 17 bases in the middle. CDR3 length: 15 residues. CDR1 is LNHDA, CDR2 SQIVND, per germline (reference sequence). The CDR3: CASMNLDGRNTEAFF. The CDR3 bases are TGTGCCAGTATGAACTTGGACGGCAGAAACACTGAAGCTTTCTTT.

The chain has TRBV7-9 and TRBJ1-4; D is uncertain. Germline assignment: CDR1 SEHNR and CDR2 FQNEAQ (reference sequence). The CDR3 is 12 residues long. Trimming removed 4 bases from V and 7 bases from J, with 7 bases in between. This CDR3 is CASSSESEKLFF. The CDR3 DNA sequence: TGTGCCAGCAGCTCGGAATCTGAAAAACTGTTTTTT.

This rearrangement joins TRBV2 to TRBJ2-7, with 9 bases fitting TRBD2. The V gene's germline CDR1 is SNHLY and CDR2 FYNNEI. This CDR3 contains 15 residues. V dropped 6 bases and J dropped 0; count of bases not matched to a gene: 6. The CDR3, as DNA: TGTGCCAGCAGAGCAGCGGGGGGCGCCTCCTACGAGCAGTACTTC. It encodes CASRAAGGASYEQYF.

This sequence joins TRBV11-3 and TRBJ2-2; a weak D match, TRBD2 (5 bases). V was trimmed by 5 bases and J by 6 bases, leaving 16 bases between them. This CDR3 has 15 residues. Germline V gene data show CDR1 as SGHNT and CDR2 as YENEEA. CDR3 sequence reads: CASSPREGGAGELFF. CDR3 in DNA: TGTGCCAGCAGCCCCCGGGAAGGAGGAGCCGGGGAGCTGTTTTTT.

This rearrangement joins TRBV7-2 to TRBJ2-3; D gene uncertain. Germline loops: CDR1 SGHTA, CDR2 FQGNSA. The germline V and J ends were trimmed by 3 bases and 10 bases, with 17 bases remaining between them. CDR3 length: 14 residues. This chain's CDR3 is CASSFMGRIEAQYF. In DNA form, the CDR3 reads TGTGCCAGCAGCTTTATGGGTCGGATAGAGGCGCAGTATTTT.

The J gene is TRBJ1-5, the V gene TRBV9, with unresolved D. This CDR3 spans 16 amino acids. Per germline, CDR1 SGDLS and CDR2 YYNGEE. V was shortened by 0 bases and J by 2 bases, with 12 bases between the two germline ends. The CDR3 here is CASSVVIPGGNQPQHF. CDR3 sequence (DNA): TGTGCCAGCAGCGTAGTAATCCCGGGCGGCAATCAGCCCCAGCATTTT.

This chain connects TRBV7-9 to TRBJ2-1; D unclear. The V gene lost 6 bases and the J gene lost 0 bases, with 12 bases spanning the gap. Germline V CDR1 and CDR2: SEHNR, FQNEAQ (reference sequence). The CDR3 covers 15 residues. The CDR3 DNA follows: TGTGCCAGCAGGGGCAGTCAGAGCTCCTACAATGAGCAGTTCTTC. Translation gives CASRGSQSSYNEQFF. Drawing the rest from reference TRBV7-9 and TRBJ2-1, the complete variable domain is DTGVSQNPRHKITKRGQNVTFRCDPISEHNRLYWYRQTLGQGPEFLTYFQNEAQLEKSRLLSDRFSAERPKGSFSTLEIQRTEQGDSAMYLCASRGSQSSYNEQFFGPGTRLTVL.